These 2 T cell receptor beta chains were all obtained from the same sample, sequenced in a study of T cells after yellow fever vaccination. TCRdb itself ran the 5' RACE reads through MiXCR, one entry per CDR3 protein. The sample contains 300,000 to 400,000 distinct CDR3 sequences, about 10% of which appear only once. Here the sequenced sample was CD4+ T cells sorted from PBMCs, taken 45 days after the yellow fever booster vaccination. The source of these receptors is a man aged 18-30 years who received the YFV17D yellow fever vaccine.

This chain joins TRBV4-3 and TRBJ1-2; no clear D gene. Germline V gene lookup returns CDR1 LGHNA and CDR2 YSLEER. V dropped 4 bases and J dropped 8 bases, with 23 bases sitting between them. The CDR3 length is 16 residues. CDR3 DNA sequence: TGCGCCAGCAGCCCCCTGGATATGGACCGCAAGACGGGCTACACCTTC. Amino acid sequence: CASSPLDMDRKTGYTF.

This clonotype appeared a few times. The J gene is TRBJ1-1, the V gene TRBV11-2, with 9 positions matching TRBD1. V shed 5 bases and J 5 bases; nucleotides not matched to a gene: 6. The V gene's germline CDR1 is SGHAT and CDR2 FQNNGV. This CDR3 comprises 14 residues. CDR3 in amino acids: CASSVGQGRTEAFF. For the CDR3, the DNA is TGTGCCAGCAGCGTTGGACAGGGGAGGACTGAAGCTTTCTTT.